This T cell receptor beta chain was captured by sequencing in a study of blood T cell repertoires in COVID-19. The CDR3 runs to 16 residues. The germline CDR1 and CDR2 sequences are SGHAT and FQNNGV. Unmatched junction bases numbered 6, after V lost 5 bases and J lost 2 bases. TCRdb keeps only in-frame clones here, not all; method: immunoSEQ multiplex PCR. The sample holds around 200,000 clones, roughly 90% seen once. Recruitment covered about 26 US areas and drew participants whose ages spanned about 18 to 95 years. This sequence originates from a man between 18 and 29 years old with acute COVID-19. The rearrangement links TRBV11-2 to TRBJ2-3; TRBD2 agrees at 11 bases. The sample consisted of PBMCs or T cells enriched from blood (not recorded which). CDR3 sequence (DNA): TGTGCCAGCAGCCCCGGGACTAGCGGATTCACAGATACGCAGTATTTT. Translating gives CASSPGTSGFTDTQYF.